This entry describes one T cell receptor beta chain. What it binds is unknown. TCR beta VDJ combinations and CDR3 sequences were profiled from genomic DNA. TCRdb used MiXCR to reprocess the reads, holding one entry per CDR3 protein. The sample has 90,000 to 120,000 distinct CDR3 sequences; 51% are singletons. The data belong to a study of CD8+CD57+ T cells in acquired aplastic anemia. Study information: Average DNA yield from sorted CD4+ and CD8+ cells was around 3 ug. Regarding the study as a whole: It was found that twenty-nine CD8+ CDR3 sequences were shared between patients and controls.

The CDR3 contains 12 residues. V was shortened by 4 bases and J by 5 bases, with 11 bases between the two germline ends. Germline loops: CDR1 SQVTM, CDR2 ANQGSEA. The origin of this receptor is a human donor in good health, serving as a control. Source material: sorted CD4+, CD8+, or CD8+CD57+ T cells (not recorded which) from PBMCs. The chain recombines TRBV29-1 with TRBJ1-1; D unresolved. DNA of the CDR3: TGCAGCGTTGGCAAAGGCGGGACTGAAGCTTTCTTT. This encodes CSVGKGGTEAFF.